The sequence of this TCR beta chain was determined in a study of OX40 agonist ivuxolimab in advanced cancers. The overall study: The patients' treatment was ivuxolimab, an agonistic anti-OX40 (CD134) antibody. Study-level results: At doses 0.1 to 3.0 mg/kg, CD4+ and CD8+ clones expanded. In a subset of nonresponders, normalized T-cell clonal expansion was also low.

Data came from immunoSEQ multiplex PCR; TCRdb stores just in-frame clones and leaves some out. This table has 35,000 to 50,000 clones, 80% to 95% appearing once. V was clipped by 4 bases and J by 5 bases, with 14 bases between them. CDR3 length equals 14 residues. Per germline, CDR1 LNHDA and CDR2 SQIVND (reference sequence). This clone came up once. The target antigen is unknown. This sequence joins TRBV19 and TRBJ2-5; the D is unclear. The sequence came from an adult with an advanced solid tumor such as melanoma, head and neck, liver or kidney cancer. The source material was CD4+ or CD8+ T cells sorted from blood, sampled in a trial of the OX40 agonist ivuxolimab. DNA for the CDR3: TGTGCCAGTAGTAAGGGCTCACTGCTGGAGACCCAGTACTTC. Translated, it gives CASSKGSLLETQYF.